The rows below give T cell receptor beta chains drawn from one sample of a study of regulatory T cells in long-lasting Graves disease. TCRdb ran MiXCR on the multiplex PCR reads and lists one entry per CDR3 protein. The sample lists about 310,000 distinct CDR3 sequences; about 20% were seen once. Sequenced here: peripheral blood mononuclear cells (PBMCs), sampled at new diagnosis, from a patient treated with antithyroid drugs. These receptors were collected from a female donor with Graves disease. The CDR3 runs from the conserved cysteine through the conserved F or W. D genes are given only for firm matches. Rows may omit the clone size; those that give it use once, few, many or a size class.

size	J	D	V	DNA	CDR3
many	TRBJ2-1	TRBD1	TRBV9	TGTGCCAGCAGCCCTCGGACAGGGCTACACAATGAGCAGTTCTTC	CASSPRTGLHNEQFF
many	TRBJ2-7	TRBD2	TRBV5-1	TGTGCCAGCAGCCCCGTGGATGGTAGCGGGACTTCCTACGAGCAGTACTTC	CASSPVDGSGTSYEQYF
few	TRBJ2-3	TRBD2	TRBV10-1	TGCGCCAGCAGTCGACTAGCGGGCCTGGTCGGTACGCAGTATTTT	CASSRLAGLVGTQYF
NA	TRBJ2-5	NA	TRBV2	TGTGCCAGCAGCATCTGGGGGTCGGGGGAGACCCAGTACTTC	CASSIWGSGETQYF
many	TRBJ2-7	TRBD1	TRBV7-2	TGTGCCAGCAGCTTATTAGGGGGCGGGTACGAGCAGTACTTC	CASSLLGGGYEQYF
few	TRBJ1-4	NA	TRBV6-1	TGTGCCAGCAGGGGGGAGGATAATGAAAAACTGTTTTTT	CASRGEDNEKLFF
NA	TRBJ2-5	TRBD1	TRBV5-1	TGCGCCAGCAGCTGGACAGGGCCACAAGAGACCCAGTACTTC	CASSWTGPQETQYF
NA	TRBJ1-2	NA	TRBV28	TGTGCCAGAAGCTTTGGCAGAACTAACTATGGCTACACCTTC	CARSFGRTNYGYTF
NA	TRBJ1-1	NA	TRBV5-1	TGCGCCAGCAGCTCAAACAGAGGGCGGAACACTGAAGCTTTCTTT	CASSSNRGRNTEAFF
many	TRBJ2-3	NA	TRBV11-3	TGTGCCAGCAGCTTAGAGCGGGCCCGAGATACGCAGTATTTT	CASSLERARDTQYF
many	TRBJ2-1	TRBD1	TRBV6-1	TGTGCCAGCAGTGCGGGACAGGGCTATAATGAGCAGTTCTTC	CASSAGQGYNEQFF
many	TRBJ2-7	TRBD1	TRBV5-5	TGTGCCAGCAATAACCGGGACAGGCCTTCCTACGAGCAGTACTTC	CASNNRDRPSYEQYF
NA	TRBJ2-1	NA	TRBV29-1	TGCAGCGTTGAACTAGGTGGGGGTGAGCAGTTCTTC	CSVELGGGEQFF
NA	TRBJ1-2	NA	TRBV5-1	TGCGCCAGCAGCGCGGACAGCTATGGCTACACCTTC	CASSADSYGYTF
many	TRBJ1-2	NA	TRBV7-2	TGTGCCAGCAGCCCTGGACACCAGCTCTATGGCTACACCTTC	CASSPGHQLYGYTF
many	TRBJ2-1	NA	TRBV27	TGTGCCAGCAGTTTGTTCCAGTACAATGAGCAGTTCTTC	CASSLFQYNEQFF
many	TRBJ2-1	TRBD1	TRBV30	TGTGCCTCATCTCCGGGACAGCCTACTTACAATGAGCAGTTCTTC	CASSPGQPTYNEQFF
NA	TRBJ1-2	NA	TRBV30	TGTGCCTGGAGTGTACTCCCTATAGGGGGGGTGGGCTATGGCTACACCTTC	CAWSVLPIGGVGYGYTF
NA	TRBJ2-1	NA	TRBV11-2	TGTGCCAGCAGACCAGATAGCGGTCGTTACAATGAGCAGTTCTTC	CASRPDSGRYNEQFF
many	TRBJ2-5	TRBD2	TRBV20-1	TGCAGTGCTAGGGTTAGCGGGAGGTTAGAAGAGACCCAGTACTTC	CSARVSGRLEETQYF
many	TRBJ2-2	TRBD1	TRBV11-2	TGTGCCAGCAGTCAGGACAGGGGGCCTACCGGGGAGCTGTTTTTT	CASSQDRGPTGELFF
many	TRBJ2-3	TRBD1	TRBV19	TGTGCCAGTAGCTCGGGACAGTCTAGCACAGATACGCAGTATTTT	CASSSGQSSTDTQYF
many	TRBJ1-5	NA	TRBV18	TGTGCCAGCTCACCCCCTGGGACCAGCAATCAGCCCCAGCATTTT	CASSPPGTSNQPQHF
few	TRBJ2-7	NA	TRBV27	TGTGCCAGCAGGGCGGCGGGAAACTCCTACGAGCAGTACTTC	CASRAAGNSYEQYF
many	TRBJ2-4	TRBD1	TRBV3-1	TGTGCCAGCAGCCAAGGCCCCGCAGGGGGCCTTACCAAAAACATTCAGTACTTC	CASSQGPAGGLTKNIQYF
many	TRBJ2-5	NA	TRBV28	TGTGCCAGCAGCGGGTCGACAGAGGCCCAAGAGACCCAGTACTTC	CASSGSTEAQETQYF
many	TRBJ2-1	NA	TRBV6-5	TGTGCCAGCAGTTACTCGAACGCCCGTACCAATGAGCAGTTCTTC	CASSYSNARTNEQFF